This T cell receptor (beta chain) originates from a study of response to subunit inactivated influenza vaccine. The V and J ends lost 2 bases and 4 bases respectively, with 14 bases between them. CDR1 and CDR2 from the germline V gene are SGHVS and FQNEAQ. The length of the CDR3 is 15 residues. MiXCR was run by TCRdb on the RT-PCR reads, yielding one entry per CDR3 protein. Among under 950,000 distinct CDR3 sequences listed, about 20% were seen once. Whole-study findings and limits: Authors proposed each seasonal influenza vaccination draws in few new T cells.

This clonotype was seen more than once but under ten times. The antigen is unknown. Sequencing used PBMCs from blood, obtained 4 to 6 days after vaccination. The TCR comes from a man aged 50 to 59 who received an inactivated influenza vaccine. V is TRBV7-8 and J is TRBJ2-5; D gene uncertain. Here the CDR3 reads CASSLQTFVPETQYF. CDR3 in DNA: TGTGCCAGCAGCTTACAAACGTTCGTTCCAGAGACCCAGTACTTC.